This T cell receptor (beta chain) stems from a study of blood T cell repertoires in COVID-19. Source study methods: By means of reference gene primer amplification, nucleated cell counts were estimated. Profiling relied on immunoSEQ multiplex PCR, and the TCRdb table lists in-frame clones only, not all of them. For V, J and clone size, that table is used; D and trimming come from the DNA. The data hold about 440,000 clones, with 90% observed a single time. V was trimmed by 2 bases and J by 4 bases, leaving 13 bases between them. There are 15 residues in the CDR3. Germline V gives CDR1 SGDLS, CDR2 YYNGEE.

The chain uses TRBV9 and TRBJ1-3; D unresolved. The TCR sequence derives from a man between 18 and 29 years old who had recovered from COVID-19. Sequencing was done on a sample of PBMCs or T cells enriched from blood (not recorded which). CDR3 residues: CASSVRERSGNTIYF. The DNA of the CDR3 is TGTGCCAGCAGCGTCCGGGAGCGGTCCGGAAACACCATATATTTT.